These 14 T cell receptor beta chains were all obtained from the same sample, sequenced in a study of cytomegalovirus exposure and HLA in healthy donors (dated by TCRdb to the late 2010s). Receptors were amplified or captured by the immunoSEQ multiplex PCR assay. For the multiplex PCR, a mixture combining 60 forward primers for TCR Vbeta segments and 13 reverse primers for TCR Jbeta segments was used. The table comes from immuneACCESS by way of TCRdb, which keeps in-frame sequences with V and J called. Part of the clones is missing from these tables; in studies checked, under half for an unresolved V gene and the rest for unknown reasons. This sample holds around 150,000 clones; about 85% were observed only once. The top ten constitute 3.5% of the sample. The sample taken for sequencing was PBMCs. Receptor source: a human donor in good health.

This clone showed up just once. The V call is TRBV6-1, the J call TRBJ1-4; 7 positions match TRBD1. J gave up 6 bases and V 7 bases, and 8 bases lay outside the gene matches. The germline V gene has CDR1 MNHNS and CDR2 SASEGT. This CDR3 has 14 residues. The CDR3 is CASTRGQRYEKLFF. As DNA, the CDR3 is TGTGCCAGCACAAGGGGACAGAGGTATGAAAAACTGTTTTTT.

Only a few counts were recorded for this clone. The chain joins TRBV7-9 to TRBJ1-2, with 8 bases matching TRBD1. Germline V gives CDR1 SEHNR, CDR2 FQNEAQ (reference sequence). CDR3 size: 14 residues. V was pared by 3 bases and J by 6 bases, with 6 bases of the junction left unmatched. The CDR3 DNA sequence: TGTGCCAGCAGCTTGGACAGGGACGGAGATGGCTACACCTTC. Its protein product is CASSLDRDGDGYTF.

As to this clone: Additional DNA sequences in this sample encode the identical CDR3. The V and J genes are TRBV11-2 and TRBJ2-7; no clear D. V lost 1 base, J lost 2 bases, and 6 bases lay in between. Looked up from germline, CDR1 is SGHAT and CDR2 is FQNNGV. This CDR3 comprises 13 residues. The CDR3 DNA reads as TGTGCCAGCAGCTTAGCTTCTCCCTACGAGCAGTACTTC. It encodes CASSLASPYEQYF.

The CDR3 is CASSLTGTGANVLTF. The CDR3, as DNA: TGTGCCAGCAGCTTGACAGGGACTGGGGCCAACGTCCTGACTTTC. The chain recombines TRBV9 with TRBJ2-6; 7 nucleotides align to TRBD1. The CDR3 has 15 amino acids. Germline V CDR1 and CDR2: SGDLS, YYNGEE. Germline trimming cut 4 bases from V and 2 bases from J; bases unmatched to any gene: 3.

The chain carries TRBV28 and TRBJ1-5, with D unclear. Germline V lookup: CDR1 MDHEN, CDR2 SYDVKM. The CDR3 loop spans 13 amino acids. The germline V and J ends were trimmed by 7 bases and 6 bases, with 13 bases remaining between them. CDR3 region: CASTRREVQPQHF. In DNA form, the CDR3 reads TGTGCCAGCACACGTCGTGAGGTTCAGCCCCAGCATTTT.

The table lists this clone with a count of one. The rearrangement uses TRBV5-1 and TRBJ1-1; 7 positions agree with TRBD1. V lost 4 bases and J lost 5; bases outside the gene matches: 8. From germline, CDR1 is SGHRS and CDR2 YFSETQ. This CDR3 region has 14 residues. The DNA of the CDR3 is TGCGCCAGCAGCCAGGGGGTTATTGTGACTGAAGCTTTCTTT. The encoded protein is CASSQGVIVTEAFF. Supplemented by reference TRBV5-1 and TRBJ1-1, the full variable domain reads KAGVTQTPRYLIKTRGQQVTLSCSPISGHRSVSWYQQTPGQGLQFLFEYFSETQRNKGNFPGRFSGRQFSNSRSEMNVSTLELGDSALYLCASSQGVIVTEAFFGQGTRLTVV.

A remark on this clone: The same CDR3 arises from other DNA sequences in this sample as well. CDR3: CASSYPGQGTTEAFF. Written as DNA, the CDR3 is TGTGCCAGCAGTTACCCGGGACAGGGCACCACTGAAGCTTTCTTT. The chain couples TRBV6-6 to TRBJ1-1; 9 positions match TRBD1. The germline V gene encodes CDR1 MNHNY and CDR2 SVGAGI (reference sequence). V shed 2 bases, J shed 4 bases, and the junction held 5 bases outside the gene matches. This CDR3 is built from 15 residues.

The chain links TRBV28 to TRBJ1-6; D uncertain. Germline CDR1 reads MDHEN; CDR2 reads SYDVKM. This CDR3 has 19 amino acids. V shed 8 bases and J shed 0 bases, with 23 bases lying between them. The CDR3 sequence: CASRGSLISGGSYNSPLHF. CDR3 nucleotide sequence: TGTGCCAGCCGCGGTTCCCTCATTTCCGGCGGCTCCTATAATTCACCCCTCCACTTT.

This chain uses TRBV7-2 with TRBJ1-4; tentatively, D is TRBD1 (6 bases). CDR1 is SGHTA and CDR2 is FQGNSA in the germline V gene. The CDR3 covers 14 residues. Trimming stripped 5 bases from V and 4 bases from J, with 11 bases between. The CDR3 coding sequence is TGTGCCAGCAGCCCTCAGGGGAATAATGAAAAACTGTTTTTT. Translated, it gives CASSPQGNNEKLFF.

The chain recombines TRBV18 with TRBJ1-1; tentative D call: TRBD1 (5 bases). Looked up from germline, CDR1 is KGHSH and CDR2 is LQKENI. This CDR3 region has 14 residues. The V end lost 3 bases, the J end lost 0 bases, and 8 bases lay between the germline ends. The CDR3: CASSPGQLNTEAFF. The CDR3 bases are TGTGCCAGCTCACCGGGGCAGTTGAACACTGAAGCTTTCTTT.

CDR3 region: CASSLALRTAMGDTQYF. The DNA of the CDR3 is TGTGCCAGCAGCTTAGCCCTACGGACAGCTATGGGGGATACGCAGTATTTT. The chain links TRBV7-9 to TRBJ2-3; D might be TRBD1 (6 bases). This CDR3 has 17 amino acids. The V gene's germline CDR1 is SEHNR and CDR2 FQNEAQ (reference sequence). Trimming took 0 bases from V and 6 from J, leaving 19 bases between them.

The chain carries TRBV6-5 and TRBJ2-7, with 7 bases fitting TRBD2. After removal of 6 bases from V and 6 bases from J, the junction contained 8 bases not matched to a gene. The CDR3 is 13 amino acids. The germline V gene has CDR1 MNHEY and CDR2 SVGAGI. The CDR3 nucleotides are TGTGCCAGCAGCCTAAGGGAGGGACTCGAGCAGTACTTC. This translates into CASSLREGLEQYF.

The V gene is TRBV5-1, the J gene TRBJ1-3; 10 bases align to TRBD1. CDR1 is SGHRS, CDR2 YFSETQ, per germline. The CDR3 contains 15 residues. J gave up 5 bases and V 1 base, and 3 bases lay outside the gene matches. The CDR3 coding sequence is TGCGCCAGCAGCTTGACGGGACAGGGGAGAAACACCATATATTTT. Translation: CASSLTGQGRNTIYF.

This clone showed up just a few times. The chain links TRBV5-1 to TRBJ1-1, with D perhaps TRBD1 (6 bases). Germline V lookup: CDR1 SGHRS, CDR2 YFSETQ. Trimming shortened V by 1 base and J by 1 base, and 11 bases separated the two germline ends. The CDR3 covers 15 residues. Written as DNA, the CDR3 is TGCGCCAGCAGCTTGTGGGCGGGGGCGAACACTGAAGCTTTCTTT. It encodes CASSLWAGANTEAFF.